Listed below are T cell receptor beta chains from one sample, sequenced in a study of shared clonotypes between healthy human individuals. The repertoire was sequenced with immunoSEQ multiplex PCR; TCRdb's copy has only in-frame clones and lacks some. The table lists 850,000 to 1,100,000 clones, roughly 77% of them singletons. The sequenced sample consisted of memory CD4+ T cells from PBMCs. These TCRs come from a man aged 18 to 29 in good health. Some clones in this sample may be carry-over from other donors' samples. Each CDR3 is given with its conserved first and last residue. A D gene is named only where the DNA matches it firmly. Size tells how often a clone was seen (once, few, many) or the class of an expanded clone, and some rows leave it out.

cdr3_nt | cdr3_aa | cdr3_length | j_call | clone_size | v_call | d_call
TGTGCCAGCGTCTCGGACAGGAGGGTCGCTTTCTTT | CASVSDRRVAFF | 12 | TRBJ1-1 | few | TRBV28 | TRBD1
TGTGCCAGCAGTGGGGGACATCTATTATACACAGATACGCAGTATTTT | CASSGGHLLYTDTQYF | 16 | TRBJ2-3 | NA | TRBV25-1 | NA
TGTGCCAGCAGCTTATGGGGGGGCGGTGAGCAGTTCTTC | CASSLWGGGEQFF | 13 | TRBJ2-1 | NA | TRBV7-2 | NA
TGTGCCAGCAGCGTATCTGGTCAGGTTGGTGCTGCGCAGTATTTT | CASSVSGQVGAAQYF | 15 | TRBJ2-3 | NA | TRBV9 | NA
TGTGCCAGCAGCTTATGGAGGAACGGTCAGCCCCAGCATTTT | CASSLWRNGQPQHF | 14 | TRBJ1-5 | few | TRBV5-8 | NA
TGTGCCAGCAGCTTAAAGGCTAGCGGGATGTTTGAGCAGTTCTTC | CASSLKASGMFEQFF | 15 | TRBJ2-1 | NA | TRBV7-9 | TRBD2
TGTGCCTGGAGTAGGACGGGAGGCTACACCTTC | CAWSRTGGYTF | 11 | TRBJ1-2 | NA | TRBV30 | NA
TGTGCCAGCAGCCCAGGACAGGGGTGGGAGCAGTACTTC | CASSPGQGWEQYF | 13 | TRBJ2-7 | NA | TRBV7-3 | TRBD1
TGTGCCAGCAGAGGAGCATACGAGCAGTACTTC | CASRGAYEQYF | 11 | TRBJ2-7 | NA | TRBV25-1 | NA
TGTGCCAGCAGTTTGTCGGGCTATGGCTACACCTTC | CASSLSGYGYTF | 12 | TRBJ1-2 | NA | TRBV28 | NA
TGTGCCAGCAGCTCCCCGGGACAGCGTCCTGAGCAGTACTTC | CASSSPGQRPEQYF | 14 | TRBJ2-7 | NA | TRBV5-4 | TRBD1
TGTGCCAGCACCCTGGATGGACTAGCGACAGATACGCAGTATTTT | CASTLDGLATDTQYF | 15 | TRBJ2-3 | once | TRBV7-3 | TRBD2
TGTGCCACCAGCAGAGATATCCGGGGCGAGACTGAAGCTTTCTTT | CATSRDIRGETEAFF | 15 | TRBJ1-1 | NA | TRBV15 | NA
TGTGCCAGTAGTATAGATTCATCGGCTGCCTGGGGTACTGAAGCTTTCTTT | CASSIDSSAAWGTEAFF | 17 | TRBJ1-1 | NA | TRBV19 | NA
TGCGCCAGCAGCTTGGTACTTAGCGGGAGACGAAATACGCAGTATTTT | CASSLVLSGRRNTQYF | 16 | TRBJ2-3 | once | TRBV5-1 | TRBD2
TGTGCCAGCAGCTTTGGGTCGACAGATACGCAGTATTTT | CASSFGSTDTQYF | 13 | TRBJ2-3 | NA | TRBV7-9 | NA
TGTGCCAGCAGCTTATTCGCGACAGCTCAAGAGACCCAGTACTTC | CASSLFATAQETQYF | 15 | TRBJ2-5 | NA | TRBV7-9 | NA
TGTGCCAGCAGCTCTACTAGCGGGAGGGACGAGACCCAGTACTTC | CASSSTSGRDETQYF | 15 | TRBJ2-5 | NA | TRBV2 | TRBD2
TGTGCCAGCAGTGAAATTGACGGAGATCAGCCCCAGCATTTT | CASSEIDGDQPQHF | 14 | TRBJ1-5 | NA | TRBV6-1 | NA
TGCGGCGTTAACACAGGGGGCAGAGGAGAAAAACTGTTTTTT | CGVNTGGRGEKLFF | 14 | TRBJ1-4 | NA | TRBV29-1 | TRBD1
TGTGCCATCCAGGGGGCTACCTACAATGAGCAGTTCTTC | CAIQGATYNEQFF | 13 | TRBJ2-1 | NA | TRBV10-3 | TRBD1
TGTGCCAGCAGTCTAAAAAACCAGGGGGCAGCCGGGGAGCTGTTTTTT | CASSLKNQGAAGELFF | 16 | TRBJ2-2 | NA | TRBV27 | TRBD1
TGTGCCAGCAGTGAAGAGGGAAGGTTCTCCTATAATTCACCCCTCCACTTT | CASSEEGRFSYNSPLHF | 17 | TRBJ1-6 | NA | TRBV6-1 | NA
TGTGCCAGCAGTGTGGGACAGGGCGCCTATGGCTACACCTTC | CASSVGQGAYGYTF | 14 | TRBJ1-2 | once | TRBV28 | TRBD1